These T cell receptor beta chains were read from a single sample in a study of early T cells in non-severe SARS-CoV-2 infection. TCRdb re-called the 5' RACE reads with MiXCR, one entry per CDR3 protein. Of around 37,000 distinct CDR3 sequences in the sample, 8% to 9.5% were seen once. Sample: whole blood. Receptor source: an adult who was a healthcare worker with PCR-confirmed SARS-CoV-2 infection or an uninfected control (not recorded which). The CDR3 runs from the conserved cysteine through the conserved F or W. The order of the fields is D gene, clone size, V gene, J gene, CDR3 DNA, CDR3 protein. The D gene is left open where the match is weak. Clone size is not always given. Where it is, it says once, few, many or a class for expanded clones.

-	-	TRBV4-1	TRBJ2-7	TGCGCCAGCAGCCAAGTTAGGGGCGACTTATCCTACGAGCAGTACTTC	CASSQVRGDLSYEQYF
TRBD2	-	TRBV20-1	TRBJ2-1	TGCAGTGCTAGTGTCGGGCGCGGGGGGGCGAATGAGCAGTTCTTC	CSASVGRGGANEQFF
-	few	TRBV2	TRBJ1-1	TGTGCCAGCAGGGCCACTTTATTGGGAAACACTGAAGCTTTCTTT	CASRATLLGNTEAFF
TRBD1	medium-sized	TRBV9	TRBJ1-5	TGTGCCAGCAGCGCGGGGGGGACAGACAATCAGCCCCAGCATTTT	CASSAGGTDNQPQHF
TRBD2	-	TRBV20-1	TRBJ2-3	TGCAGTGCTAATAGCGGGGGGGGAAACACAGATACGCAGTATTTT	CSANSGGGNTDTQYF
TRBD1	few	TRBV7-3	TRBJ2-3	TGTGCCAGCAGCTCCGGGAACAGGGGGACAGATACGCAGTATTTT	CASSSGNRGTDTQYF
-	many	TRBV19	TRBJ2-6	TGTGCCAGTAGTCCGCGACGGAACTCTGGGGCCAACGTCCTGACTTTC	CASSPRRNSGANVLTF
-	many	TRBV7-8	TRBJ2-7	TGTGCCAGCAGCTTAGGTGGGATGACGGCGGGACTTGCCTACGAGCAGTACTTC	CASSLGGMTAGLAYEQYF
-	-	TRBV29-1	TRBJ1-2	TGCAGCGTTGACAGGGGCGGCTCTGGCTACACCTTC	CSVDRGGSGYTF
-	few	TRBV7-2	TRBJ2-6	TGTGCCAGCAGCTTAAACCCGGGACGGGTCTCTGGGGCCAACGTCCTGACTTTC	CASSLNPGRVSGANVLTF
-	many	TRBV6-5	TRBJ2-7	TGTGCCAGCAGTCGGACGGGGTACGAGCAGTACTTC	CASSRTGYEQYF
-	many	TRBV11-2	TRBJ2-7	TGTGCCAGCAGCTCCTCAAGGACTGAGCAGTACTTC	CASSSSRTEQYF
-	many	TRBV19	TRBJ1-4	TGTGCCAGTTGGGATTTGAACAGGCGGAATGAAAAACTGTTTTTT	CASWDLNRRNEKLFF
TRBD1	many	TRBV11-1	TRBJ1-1	TGTGCCAGCAGCCTCGACAGGGAAGGAGCTTTCTTT	CASSLDREGAFF
-	many	TRBV7-2	TRBJ1-4	TGTGCCAGCAGCTCACAGGGAACTAATGAAAAACTGTTTTTT	CASSSQGTNEKLFF
-	many	TRBV6-2/TRBV6-3	TRBJ2-7	TGTGCCAGCAGTTACAGGCAGGGGTACGAGCAGTACTTC	CASSYRQGYEQYF
TRBD1	few	TRBV11-2	TRBJ2-5	TGTGTCAGCAGCCTTGCCGGGACAGGGCGAGGAGAGACCCAGTACTTC	CVSSLAGTGRGETQYF
TRBD2	many	TRBV10-1	TRBJ2-3	TGCGCCAGCAGCCCCACTAGCGCCACAGATACGCAGTATTTT	CASSPTSATDTQYF
-	-	TRBV20-1	TRBJ2-1	TGCAGTGCTAGAGGCGACAGCTCCTACAATGAGCAGTTCTTC	CSARGDSSYNEQFF
TRBD2	many	TRBV7-2	TRBJ2-5	TGTGCCAGCAGCCCGCACGCCCCGACTAGCGGTAAAGAGACCCAGTACTTC	CASSPHAPTSGKETQYF
TRBD1	-	TRBV7-2	TRBJ1-6	TGTGCCAGCAGCTTAGGGGACAGGACCTCACCCCTCCACTTT	CASSLGDRTSPLHF